Following are 29 T cell receptor beta chains from one sample sequenced in a study of control samples from healthy donors and cancer patients. Assay used: immunoSEQ multiplex PCR; TCRdb lists only in-frame clones, some missing. The data show 63,000 or so clones, over 75% seen once. Sequencing was done on a sample of blood. The origin of the receptors is a man aged 45-65 years in good health.

The rearrangement joins TRBV9 to TRBJ1-1; 7 nucleotides line up with TRBD1. Germline V lookup: CDR1 SGDLS, CDR2 YYNGEE. The CDR3 is made up of 13 amino acids. V lost 3 bases to trimming and J lost 3 bases; unmatched junction nucleotides: 2. The CDR3 sequence is CASSDRGDTEAFF. DNA for the CDR3: TGTGCCAGCAGCGACAGGGGTGACACTGAAGCTTTCTTT.

The chain links TRBV6-5 to TRBJ1-4, with D tentatively TRBD1 (6 bases). CDR3 length: 13 residues. Trimming left V 7 bases short and J 8 bases short, with 14 bases between. The germline gives CDR1 MNHEY, CDR2 SVGAGI. In DNA, the CDR3 is TGTGCCAGCACCCTCAGGGGTGTGGAAAAACTGTTTTTT. It is translated as CASTLRGVEKLFF.

The chain couples TRBV3-1 (or the pseudogene TRBV3-2) to TRBJ1-2; 9 nucleotides line up with TRBD1. V lost 0 bases to trimming and J lost 5 bases; unmatched junction nucleotides: 4. This CDR3 contains 15 residues. CDR1 is LGHDT, CDR2 YNNKEL, per germline (reference sequence). As DNA, the CDR3 is TGTGCCAGCAGCCAAGATCCGGGACAGGGTTATGGCTACACCTTC. This gives the protein CASSQDPGQGYGYTF.

The V call is TRBV5-1, the J call TRBJ2-5; TRBD2 might be the D (5 bases). From germline, CDR1 is SGHRS and CDR2 YFSETQ. V lost 4 bases and J lost 6, with 16 bases in between. The CDR3 runs 14 residues. The CDR3 reads CASSVLVGVKTQYF. CDR3 nucleotides: TGCGCCAGCAGCGTCTTAGTGGGAGTAAAGACCCAGTACTTC.

This clone was detected only once. The CDR3 DNA follows: TGTGCCAGCAGCTTAGATCGCGGGGGTAACATTCAGTACTTC. Protein: CASSLDRGGNIQYF. The chain couples TRBV7-9 to TRBJ2-4; 7 bases line up with TRBD2. Germline V gene lookup returns CDR1 SEHNR and CDR2 FQNEAQ (reference sequence). The CDR3 runs 14 residues. V dropped 1 base and J dropped 7; count of bases not matched to a gene: 4. Full variable domain (missing parts from reference TRBV7-9 and TRBJ2-4): DTGVSQNPRHKITKRGQNVTFRCDPISEHNRLYWYRQTLGQGPEFLTYFQNEAQLEKSRLLSDRFSAERPKGSFSTLEIQRTEQGDSAMYLCASSLDRGGNIQYFGAGTRLSVL.

This clone was counted once. The chain has TRBV4-2 and TRBJ2-1; a possible D gene is TRBD1 (5 bases). The V gene lost 4 bases and the J gene lost 1 base, with 17 bases spanning the gap. CDR1 is LGHNA, CDR2 YNFKEQ, per germline. The CDR3 runs 17 residues. CDR3 bases: TGTGCCAGCAGCCCCAACCAAGGGCAGGGATCCTACAATGAGCAGTTCTTC. Translating gives CASSPNQGQGSYNEQFF.

In this sample, this clone turned up many times. The chain joins TRBV14 to TRBJ2-1, with D unresolved. The CDR3 loop spans 14 amino acids. The V gene lost 6 bases and the J gene lost 6 bases, with 15 bases spanning the gap. The germline gives CDR1 SGHDN, CDR2 FVKESK. The CDR3: CASRPSSESNEQFF. CDR3 in DNA: TGTGCCAGCAGACCAAGCTCCGAATCCAATGAGCAGTTCTTC.

The chain links TRBV3-1 (or the pseudogene TRBV3-2) to TRBJ2-2, with 9 bases aligning to TRBD2. J was trimmed by 3 bases and V by 2 bases; bases with no gene match: 13. Germline values: CDR1 LGHDT, CDR2 YNNKEL (reference sequence). This CDR3 comprises 19 residues. CDR3 sequence (DNA): TGTGCCAGCAGCCAATCCCTAAAGCGGGAGGAAATACACACCGGGGAGCTGTTTTTT. Its translation is CASSQSLKREEIHTGELFF.

This chain connects TRBV18 to TRBJ1-4, with D hard to call. The germline gives CDR1 KGHSH, CDR2 LQKENI. The ends were cut back, 1 base at V and 5 bases at J, with 11 bases in the middle. The CDR3 is 15 amino acids. In DNA form, the CDR3 reads TGTGCCAGCTCACCACGAGGCCCTAAGAATGAAAAACTGTTTTTT. This gives the protein CASSPRGPKNEKLFF. The entire variable domain, with the rest obtained from reference TRBV18 and TRBJ1-4, is as follows: NAGVMQNPRHLVRRRGQEARLRCSPMKGHSHVYWYRQLPEEGLKFMVYLQKENIIDESGMPKERFSAEFPKEGPSILRIQQVVRGDSAAYFCASSPRGPKNEKLFFGSGTQLSVL.

This chain links TRBV6-2 or TRBV6-3 with TRBJ1-1; 8 bases map to TRBD1. Germline CDR1 and CDR2: MNHEY and SVGEGT. This CDR3 is 18 amino acids long. Trimming took 6 bases from V and 0 from J; bases not matched to a gene: 15. This CDR3 is CASSSPSNWGQVNTEAFF. The CDR3 nucleotides read TGTGCCAGCAGCTCTCCCTCGAACTGGGGACAGGTGAACACTGAAGCTTTCTTT.

This clone was picked up a small number of times. The chain links TRBV7-9 to TRBJ2-7; 9 nucleotides align to TRBD2. With V trimmed by 1 base and J by 2 bases, 6 bases remained unmatched. CDR3 length: 16 residues. Looked up from germline, CDR1 is SEHNR and CDR2 is FQNEAQ (reference sequence). CDR3 bases: TGTGCCAGCAGCTTAGAGGCTAGCGGGACCCCCTACGAGCAGTACTTC. Amino acids: CASSLEASGTPYEQYF.

The J gene is TRBJ2-4, the V gene TRBV29-1; 7 bases match TRBD1. The CDR3 has 12 amino acids. The germline gives CDR1 SQVTM, CDR2 ANQGSEA. The V gene end was trimmed by 6 bases and the J gene end by 7 bases; junction bases not matched to a gene: 6. The CDR3 nucleotides read TGCAGCGTCGCCCCGACAGGGAACATTCAGTACTTC. It translates to CSVAPTGNIQYF.

Comments on this clone: Other DNA sequences from this sample encode an identical CDR3 as well. The chain is built from TRBV7-3 and TRBJ2-5; D unresolved. V was shortened by 3 bases and J by 2 bases, with 4 bases between the two germline ends. The germline V gene encodes CDR1 SGHTA and CDR2 FQGTGA. The length of the CDR3 is 12 residues. DNA for the CDR3: TGTGCCAGCAGCTTGGGGCAAGAGACCCAGTACTTC. This translates into CASSLGQETQYF.

V and J are TRBV7-3 and TRBJ2-2; 8 nucleotides agree with TRBD2. This CDR3 region has 18 residues. The V gene end was trimmed by 0 bases and the J gene end by 5 bases; junction bases not matched to a gene: 11. CDR1 SGHTA and CDR2 FQGTGA come from the germline V gene. The CDR3 DNA reads as TGTGCCAGCAGCTTAACGGGGTTGGCGGGAGGATTAACCGGGGAGCTGTTTTTT. Its protein is CASSLTGLAGGLTGELFF.

V gene TRBV9 combines with J gene TRBJ2-7; the D is unclear. V lost 8 bases and J lost 3, with 9 bases in between. Germline assignment: CDR1 SGDLS and CDR2 YYNGEE. CDR3 size: 11 residues. The CDR3 protein is CARRYDYEQYF. The CDR3 nucleotides read TGTGCCAGGAGATATGACTACGAGCAGTACTTC.

This clone was seen just once. The chain recombines TRBV10-3 with TRBJ1-3, with TRBD1 matching over 8 bases. The CDR3 runs to 19 residues. Per germline, CDR1 ENHRY and CDR2 SYGVKD. Trimming took 0 bases from V and 4 from J; bases not matched to a gene: 14. Here the CDR3 DNA reads TGTGCCATCAGTGAGTCGACGGTGGGACAGGCAGGGGTAGGAAACACCATATATTTT. Translated, it gives CAISESTVGQAGVGNTIYF.

There are a few counts of this clone. V gene TRBV5-1 combines with J gene TRBJ1-3; TRBD1 matches 8 bases. CDR3 length: 16 amino acids. Germline V gives CDR1 SGHRS, CDR2 YFSETQ. Germline trimming cut 4 bases from V and 0 bases from J; bases unmatched to any gene: 6. CDR3 region: CASSRGTGRSGNTIYF. The CDR3 coding sequence is TGCGCCAGCAGCCGAGGGACAGGACGCTCTGGAAACACCATATATTTT.

The V call is TRBV12-5, the J call TRBJ1-1, with D possibly matching TRBD1 (5 bases). V dropped 4 bases and J dropped 1 base, with 10 bases sitting between them. Germline lookup yields CDR1 LGHNT and CDR2 FRNRAP. The CDR3 spans 14 residues. DNA of the CDR3: TGTGCTAGTGGTTCCATGACAGCGAACACTGAAGCTTTCTTT. It encodes CASGSMTANTEAFF.

This chain links TRBV15 with TRBJ1-6; 7 nucleotides line up with TRBD1. V lost 3 bases and J lost 9; bases outside the gene matches: 14. CDR3 length: 17 amino acids. CDR1 is LNHNV and CDR2 is YYDKDF in the germline V gene (reference sequence). CDR3 sequence (DNA): TGTGCCACCAGCAGGGATACCGGGACAGCAGAGGGTTCACCCCTCCACTTT. It specifies CATSRDTGTAEGSPLHF.

This chain connects TRBV5-6 to TRBJ1-1; D is undetermined. Per the germline V gene, CDR1 is SGHDT and CDR2 is YYEEEE. The CDR3 sequence is 16 residues long. Trimming cost V 1 base and J 0 bases, with 13 bases left between them. The CDR3 sequence is CASSLMQVTMNTEAFF. CDR3 bases: TGTGCCAGCAGCTTGATGCAGGTTACCATGAACACTGAAGCTTTCTTT.

The chain is built from TRBV15 and TRBJ1-4; TRBD1 matches at 8 bases. The CDR3 covers 15 residues. The ends lost 6 bases at V and 8 bases at J; junction bases unmatched: 11. Germline V gene sequence: CDR1 LNHNV, CDR2 YYDKDF (reference sequence). CDR3 loop: CATSSGGQGSEKLFF. The CDR3 region has the DNA TGTGCCACCAGTTCCGGCGGACAGGGAAGCGAAAAACTGTTTTTT.

The CDR3 DNA follows: TGTGCCAGCAGCGACACAGGGGTTAAGAACACTGAAGCTTTCTTT. Translation gives CASSDTGVKNTEAFF. The V and J genes are TRBV9 and TRBJ1-1; 7 positions agree with TRBD1. CDR3 length equals 15 residues. With 3 bases clipped from V and 1 base from J, the junction kept 6 bases outside the gene matches. The V gene's germline CDR1 is SGDLS and CDR2 YYNGEE.

The V gene is TRBV2, the J gene TRBJ1-1; D unresolved. This CDR3 region has 11 residues. CDR1 is SNHLY and CDR2 is FYNNEI in the germline V gene. V lost 8 bases and J 5 bases, leaving 9 bases between the germline ends. CDR3 bases: TGTGCCAGCGGGCGGGCGACTGAAGCTTTCTTT. Protein product: CASGRATEAFF.

The V gene is TRBV7-7, the J gene TRBJ1-5; 9 bases line up with TRBD1. V trimming: 8 bases; J trimming: 4 bases; junction bases outside the gene matches: 9. The CDR3 covers 15 residues. CDR1 and CDR2 from the germline V gene are SSHAT and FNYEAQ (reference sequence). CDR3 amino acids: CASFLETGGNQPQHF. DNA for the CDR3: TGTGCCAGCTTCTTAGAGACAGGGGGAAATCAGCCCCAGCATTTT.

V gene TRBV13 combines with J gene TRBJ1-6; 9 positions agree with TRBD1. The CDR3 is 17 residues long. V was clipped by 0 bases and J by 7 bases; unmatched bases: 7. CDR1 and CDR2 (germline): PRHDT, FYEKMQ (reference sequence). CDR3 nucleotides: TGTGCCAGCAGCTTAGGCCTTGGCGGGACAGGGAATTCACCCCTCCACTTT. Translating it yields CASSLGLGGTGNSPLHF. Filled out from reference TRBV13 and TRBJ1-6, the complete variable domain reads AAGVIQSPRHLIKEKRETATLKCYPIPRHDTVYWYQQGPGQDPQFLISFYEKMQSDKGSIPDRFSAQQFSDYHSELNMSSLELGDSALYFCASSLGLGGTGNSPLHFGNGTRLTVT.

The chain is built from TRBV25-1 and TRBJ2-7, with D perhaps TRBD1 (5 bases). Germline V gene lookup returns CDR1 MGHDK and CDR2 SYGVNS. The CDR3 totals 13 residues. Trimming took 5 bases from V and 2 from J, leaving 10 bases between them. The CDR3 protein is CASSSTETYEQYF. The CDR3 bases are TGTGCCAGCAGTTCGACAGAAACCTACGAGCAGTACTTC.

The chain employs TRBV5-4 and TRBJ1-5, with TRBD1 as a possible D gene (6 bases). Trimming removed 4 bases at V and 3 bases at J, with 11 bases between. The CDR3 consists of 14 residues. Per germline, CDR1 SGHNT and CDR2 YYREEE (reference sequence). CDR3: CASSLRGYNQPQHF. The CDR3, as DNA: TGTGCCAGCAGCCTCAGGGGCTACAATCAGCCCCAGCATTTT.

The rearrangement joins TRBV19 to TRBJ1-2; D not certain. V lost 1 base, J lost 8 bases, and 11 bases lay in between. Germline assignment: CDR1 LNHDA and CDR2 SQIVND (reference sequence). The CDR3 length is 13 residues. CDR3 residues: CASSIVGPGGYTF. Here the CDR3 DNA reads TGTGCCAGTAGTATAGTGGGCCCGGGAGGCTACACCTTC.

CDR3 bases: TGTGCCAGCAGCCTGTACCAGACAGGGAGCGAGACCCAGTACTTC. As protein: CASSLYQTGSETQYF. The chain combines TRBV7-2 with TRBJ2-5; 7 nucleotides line up with TRBD1. This CDR3 has 15 residues. V gave up 5 bases and J gave up 5 bases; unmatched junction bases: 11. Germline V CDR1 and CDR2: SGHTA, FQGNSA.